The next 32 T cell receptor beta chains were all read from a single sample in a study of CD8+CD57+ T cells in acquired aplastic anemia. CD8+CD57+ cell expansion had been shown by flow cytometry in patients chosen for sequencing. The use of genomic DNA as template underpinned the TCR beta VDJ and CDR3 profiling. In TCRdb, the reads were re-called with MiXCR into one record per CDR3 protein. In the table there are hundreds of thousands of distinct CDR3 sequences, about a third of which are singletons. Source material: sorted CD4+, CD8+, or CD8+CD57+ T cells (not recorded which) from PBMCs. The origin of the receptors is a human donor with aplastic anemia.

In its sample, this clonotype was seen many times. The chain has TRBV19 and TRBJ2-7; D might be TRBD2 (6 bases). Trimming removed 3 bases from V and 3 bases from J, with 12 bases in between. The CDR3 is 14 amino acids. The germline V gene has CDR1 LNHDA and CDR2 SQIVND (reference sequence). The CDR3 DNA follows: TGTGCCAGTAGTATGCGGGCGGGGAACTACGAGCAGTACTTC. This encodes CASSMRAGNYEQYF.

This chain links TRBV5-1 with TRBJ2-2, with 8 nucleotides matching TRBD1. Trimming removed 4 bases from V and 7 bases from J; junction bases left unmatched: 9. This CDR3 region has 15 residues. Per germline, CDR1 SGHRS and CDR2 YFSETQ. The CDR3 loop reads CASSVGRQGNGELFF. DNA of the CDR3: TGCGCCAGCAGCGTGGGAAGACAGGGGAACGGGGAGCTGTTTTTT.

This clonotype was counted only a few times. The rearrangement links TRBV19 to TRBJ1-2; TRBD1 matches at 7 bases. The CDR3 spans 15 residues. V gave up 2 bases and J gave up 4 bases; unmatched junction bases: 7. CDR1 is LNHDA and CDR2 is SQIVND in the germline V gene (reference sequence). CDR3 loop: CASSIPTGQLYGYTF. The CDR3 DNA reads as TGTGCCAGTAGTATACCTACGGGACAGCTCTATGGCTACACCTTC.

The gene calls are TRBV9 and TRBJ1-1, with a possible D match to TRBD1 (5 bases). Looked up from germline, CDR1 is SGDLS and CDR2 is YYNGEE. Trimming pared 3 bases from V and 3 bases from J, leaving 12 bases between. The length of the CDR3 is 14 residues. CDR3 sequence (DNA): TGTGCCAGCAGCGCGACCGGGACGCACACTGAAGCTTTCTTT. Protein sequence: CASSATGTHTEAFF.

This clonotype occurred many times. The CDR3 DNA follows: TGTGCCATCAGACCTAACGACGGCAGCTACACCTTC. Translated, it gives CAIRPNDGSYTF. The V call is TRBV10-3, the J call TRBJ1-2, with D uncertain. Trimming pared 6 bases from V and 9 bases from J, leaving 14 bases between. The CDR3 extends over 12 amino acids. Looked up from germline, CDR1 is ENHRY and CDR2 is SYGVKD.

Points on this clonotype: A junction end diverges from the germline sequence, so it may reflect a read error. The chain's CDR3 is CASSLQGEGNQLQHF. DNA for the CDR3: TGCGCCAGCAGCTTGCAAGGGGAGGGCAATCAGCTCCAGCATTTT. The V and J genes are TRBV5-1 and TRBJ1-5; maybe TRBD1 (5 bases). Per the germline V gene, CDR1 is SGHRS and CDR2 is YFSETQ. This CDR3 comprises 15 residues.

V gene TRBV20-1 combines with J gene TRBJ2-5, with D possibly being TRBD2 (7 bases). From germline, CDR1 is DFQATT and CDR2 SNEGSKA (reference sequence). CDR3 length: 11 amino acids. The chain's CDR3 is CGGAFLETQYF. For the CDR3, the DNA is TGCGGGGGGGCGTTTTTAGAGACCCAGTACTTC.

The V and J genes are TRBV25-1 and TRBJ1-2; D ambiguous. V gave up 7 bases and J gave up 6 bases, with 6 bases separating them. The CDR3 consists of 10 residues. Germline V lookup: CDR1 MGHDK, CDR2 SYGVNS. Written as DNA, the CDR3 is TGTGCCAGCAAAAAAAATGGCTACACCTTC. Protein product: CASKKNGYTF.

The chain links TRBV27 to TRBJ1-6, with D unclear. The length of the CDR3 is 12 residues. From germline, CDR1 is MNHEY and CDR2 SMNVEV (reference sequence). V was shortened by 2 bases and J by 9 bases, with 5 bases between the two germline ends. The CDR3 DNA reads TGTGCCAGCAGTTTAAGGAGTTCACCCCTCCACTTT. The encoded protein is CASSLRSSPLHF.

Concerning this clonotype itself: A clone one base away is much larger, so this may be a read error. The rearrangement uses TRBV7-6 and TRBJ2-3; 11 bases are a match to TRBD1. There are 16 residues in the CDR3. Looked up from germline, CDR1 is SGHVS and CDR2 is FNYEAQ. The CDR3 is CAGSLAGQGVSDTQYF. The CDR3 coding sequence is TGTGCCGGCAGCTTGGCGGGACAGGGGGTTTCAGATACGCAGTATTTT. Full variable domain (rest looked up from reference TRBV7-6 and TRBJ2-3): GAGVSQSPRYKVTKRGQDVALRCDPISGHVSLYWYRQALGQGPEFLTYFNYEAQQDKSGLPNDRFSAERPEGSISTLTIQRTEQRDSAMYRCAGSLAGQGVSDTQYFGPGTRLTVL.

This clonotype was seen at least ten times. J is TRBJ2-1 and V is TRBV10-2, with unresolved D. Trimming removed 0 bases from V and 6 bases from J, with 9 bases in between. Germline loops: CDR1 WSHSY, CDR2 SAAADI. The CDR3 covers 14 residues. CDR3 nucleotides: TGCGCCAGCAGTGAGTCGACTGGGATCAATGAGCAGTTCTTC. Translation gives CASSESTGINEQFF.

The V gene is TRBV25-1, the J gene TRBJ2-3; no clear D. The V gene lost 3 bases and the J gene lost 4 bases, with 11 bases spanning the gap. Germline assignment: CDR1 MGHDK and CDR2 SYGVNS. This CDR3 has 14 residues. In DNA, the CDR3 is TGTGCCAGCAGTGAGTGGGGATCCGCAGATACGCAGTATTTT. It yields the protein CASSEWGSADTQYF.

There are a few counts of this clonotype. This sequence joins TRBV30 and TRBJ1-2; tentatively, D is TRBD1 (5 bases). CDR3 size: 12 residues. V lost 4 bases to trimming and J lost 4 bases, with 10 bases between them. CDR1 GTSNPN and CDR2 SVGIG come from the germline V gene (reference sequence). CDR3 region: CAWTGGGYGYTF. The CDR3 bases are TGTGCCTGGACCGGGGGGGGCTATGGCTACACCTTC. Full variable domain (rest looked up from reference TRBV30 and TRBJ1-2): SQTIHQWPATLVQPVGSPLSLECTVEGTSNPNLYWYRQAAGRGLQLLFYSVGIGQISSEVPQNLSASRPQDRQFILSSKKLLLSDSGFYLCAWTGGGYGYTFGSGTRLTVV.

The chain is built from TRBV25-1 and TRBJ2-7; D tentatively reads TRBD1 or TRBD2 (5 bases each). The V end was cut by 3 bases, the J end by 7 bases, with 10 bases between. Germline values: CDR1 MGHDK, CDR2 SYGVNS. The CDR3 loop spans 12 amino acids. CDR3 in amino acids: CASSDRDGEQYF. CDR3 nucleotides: TGTGCCAGCAGTGACAGGGACGGGGAGCAGTACTTC.

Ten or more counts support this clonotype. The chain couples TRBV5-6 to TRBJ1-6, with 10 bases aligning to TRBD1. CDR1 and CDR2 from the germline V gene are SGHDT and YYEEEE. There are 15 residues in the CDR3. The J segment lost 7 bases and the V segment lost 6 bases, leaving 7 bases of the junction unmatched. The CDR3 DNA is TGTGCCAGCACCGTGAGGGACAGGGGCAATTCACCCCTCCACTTT. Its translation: CASTVRDRGNSPLHF.

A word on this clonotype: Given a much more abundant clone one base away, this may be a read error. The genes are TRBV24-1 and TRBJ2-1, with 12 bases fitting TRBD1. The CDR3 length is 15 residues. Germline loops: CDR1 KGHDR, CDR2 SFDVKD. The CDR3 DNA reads TGTGCCACCGGACCGACGGGACAGGGGGCTCATGAGCAGCTCTTC. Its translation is CATGPTGQGAHEQLF.

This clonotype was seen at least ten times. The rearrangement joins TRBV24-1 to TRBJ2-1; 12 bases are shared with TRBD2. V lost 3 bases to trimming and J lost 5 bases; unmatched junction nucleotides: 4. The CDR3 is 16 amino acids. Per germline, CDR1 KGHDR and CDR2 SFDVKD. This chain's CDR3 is CATSDMTSGSNNEQFF. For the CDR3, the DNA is TGTGCCACCAGTGATATGACTAGCGGGAGTAACAATGAGCAGTTCTTC.

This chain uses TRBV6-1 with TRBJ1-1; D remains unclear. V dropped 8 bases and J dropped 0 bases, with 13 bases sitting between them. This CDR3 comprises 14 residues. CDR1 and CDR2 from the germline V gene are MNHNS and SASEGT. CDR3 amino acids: CASSRGSMNTEAFF. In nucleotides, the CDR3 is TGTGCCAGCTCGAGAGGGTCCATGAACACTGAAGCTTTCTTT.

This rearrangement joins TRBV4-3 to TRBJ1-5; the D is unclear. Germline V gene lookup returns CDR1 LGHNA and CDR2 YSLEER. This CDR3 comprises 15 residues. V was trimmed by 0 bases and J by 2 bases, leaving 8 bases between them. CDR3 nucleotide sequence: TGCGCCAGCAGCCAAGATTTCCAGGGCAATCAGCCCCAGCATTTT. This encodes CASSQDFQGNQPQHF.

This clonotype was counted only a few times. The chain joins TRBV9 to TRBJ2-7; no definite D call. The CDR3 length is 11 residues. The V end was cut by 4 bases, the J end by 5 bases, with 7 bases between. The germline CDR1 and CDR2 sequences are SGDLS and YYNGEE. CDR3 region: CASSQINEQYF. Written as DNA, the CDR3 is TGTGCCAGCAGCCAAATCAACGAGCAGTACTTC. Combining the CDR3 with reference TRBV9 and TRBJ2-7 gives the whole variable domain DSGVTQTPKHLITATGQRVTLRCSPRSGDLSVYWYQQSLDQGLQFLIQYYNGEERAKGNILERFSAQQFPDLHSELNLSSLELGDSALYFCASSQINEQYFGPGTRLTVT.

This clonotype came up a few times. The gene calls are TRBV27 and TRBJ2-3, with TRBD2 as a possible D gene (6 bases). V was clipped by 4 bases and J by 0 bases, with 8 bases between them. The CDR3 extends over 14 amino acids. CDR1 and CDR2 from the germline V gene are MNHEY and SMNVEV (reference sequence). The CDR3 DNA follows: TGTGCCAGCAGTTCGGGACTTAGCACAGATACGCAGTATTTT. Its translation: CASSSGLSTDTQYF.

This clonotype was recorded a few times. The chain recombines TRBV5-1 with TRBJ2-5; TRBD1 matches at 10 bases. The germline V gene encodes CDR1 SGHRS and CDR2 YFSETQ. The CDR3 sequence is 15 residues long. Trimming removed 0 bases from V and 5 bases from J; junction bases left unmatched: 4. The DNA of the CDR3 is TGCGCCAGCAGCTTGGCCGACAGGGGGCCGGAGACCCAGTACTTC. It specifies CASSLADRGPETQYF.

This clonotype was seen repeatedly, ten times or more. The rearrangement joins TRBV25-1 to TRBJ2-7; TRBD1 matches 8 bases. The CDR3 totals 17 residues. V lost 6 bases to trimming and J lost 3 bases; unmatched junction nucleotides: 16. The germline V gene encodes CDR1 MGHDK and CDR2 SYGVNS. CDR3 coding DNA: TGTGCCAGCAGCACTAACTCCGGGGGACAGGAGAACTACGAGCAGTACTTC. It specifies CASSTNSGGQENYEQYF.

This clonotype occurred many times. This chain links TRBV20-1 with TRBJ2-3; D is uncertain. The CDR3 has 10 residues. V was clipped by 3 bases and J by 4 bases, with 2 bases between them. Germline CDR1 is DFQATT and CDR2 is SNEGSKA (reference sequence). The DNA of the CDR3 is TGCAGTGCTAGTGCAGATACGCAGTATTTT. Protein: CSASADTQYF.

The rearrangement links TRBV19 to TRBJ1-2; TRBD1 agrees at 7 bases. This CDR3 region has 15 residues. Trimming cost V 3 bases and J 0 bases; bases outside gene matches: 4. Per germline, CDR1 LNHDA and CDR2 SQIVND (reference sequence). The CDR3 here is CASSIYGTANYGYTF. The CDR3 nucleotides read TGTGCCAGTAGTATCTATGGGACAGCTAACTATGGCTACACCTTC.

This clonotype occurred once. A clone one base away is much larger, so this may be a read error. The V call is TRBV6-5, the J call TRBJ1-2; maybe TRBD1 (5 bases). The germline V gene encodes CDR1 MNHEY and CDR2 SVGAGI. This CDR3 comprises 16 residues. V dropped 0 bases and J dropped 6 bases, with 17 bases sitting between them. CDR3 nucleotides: TGTGCCAGCAGTTACTCGAAAGTGAGACGGGGGGATGGCTACACCTTC. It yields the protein CASSYSKVRRGDGYTF.

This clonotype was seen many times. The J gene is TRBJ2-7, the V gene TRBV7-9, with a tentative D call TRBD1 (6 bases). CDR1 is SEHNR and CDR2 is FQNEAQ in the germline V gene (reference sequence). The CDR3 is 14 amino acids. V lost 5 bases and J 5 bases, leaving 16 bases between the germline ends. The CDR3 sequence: CASSTTGFSDEQYF. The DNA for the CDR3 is TGTGCCAGCAGCACAACAGGGTTTAGCGACGAGCAGTACTTC.

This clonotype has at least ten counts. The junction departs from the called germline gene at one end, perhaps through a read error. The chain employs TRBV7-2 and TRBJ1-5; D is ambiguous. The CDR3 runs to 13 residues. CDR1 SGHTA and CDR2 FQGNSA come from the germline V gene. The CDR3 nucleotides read TGTGCCAGCAGATTAGCGGTTAATCAGCCCCAGCATTTT. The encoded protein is CASRLAVNQPQHF.

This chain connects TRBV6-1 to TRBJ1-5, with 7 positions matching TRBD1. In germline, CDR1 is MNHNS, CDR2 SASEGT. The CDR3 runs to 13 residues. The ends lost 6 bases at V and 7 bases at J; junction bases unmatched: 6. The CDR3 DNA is TGTGCCAGCAGAGCAGGGGGTTTGCAGCCCCAGCATTTT. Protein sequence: CASRAGGLQPQHF.

The CDR3 DNA reads TGTGCCACCAGTGATTTTCGGGACAAGAACACCGGGGAGCTGTTTTTT. As protein: CATSDFRDKNTGELFF. The genes are TRBV24-1 and TRBJ2-2, with D perhaps TRBD1 (6 bases). The CDR3 spans 16 residues. Germline values: CDR1 KGHDR, CDR2 SFDVKD. The V end was cut by 1 base, the J end by 1 base, with 9 bases between.

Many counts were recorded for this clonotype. DNA for the CDR3: TGTGCCATACATGACCTATCAAAGGGGGACTATGGCTACACCTTC. Encoded protein: CAIHDLSKGDYGYTF. This chain links TRBV10-3 with TRBJ1-2; TRBD1 might be the D (6 bases). Trimming removed 9 bases from V and 3 bases from J, with 20 bases in between. This CDR3 is 15 amino acids long. The germline gives CDR1 ENHRY, CDR2 SYGVKD.

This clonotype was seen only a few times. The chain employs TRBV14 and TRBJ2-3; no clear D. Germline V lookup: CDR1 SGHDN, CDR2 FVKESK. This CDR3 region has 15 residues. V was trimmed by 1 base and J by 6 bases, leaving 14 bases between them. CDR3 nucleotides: TGTGCCAGCAGCCAAGGTACAACCCGGCGGGATACGCAGTATTTT. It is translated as CASSQGTTRRDTQYF.